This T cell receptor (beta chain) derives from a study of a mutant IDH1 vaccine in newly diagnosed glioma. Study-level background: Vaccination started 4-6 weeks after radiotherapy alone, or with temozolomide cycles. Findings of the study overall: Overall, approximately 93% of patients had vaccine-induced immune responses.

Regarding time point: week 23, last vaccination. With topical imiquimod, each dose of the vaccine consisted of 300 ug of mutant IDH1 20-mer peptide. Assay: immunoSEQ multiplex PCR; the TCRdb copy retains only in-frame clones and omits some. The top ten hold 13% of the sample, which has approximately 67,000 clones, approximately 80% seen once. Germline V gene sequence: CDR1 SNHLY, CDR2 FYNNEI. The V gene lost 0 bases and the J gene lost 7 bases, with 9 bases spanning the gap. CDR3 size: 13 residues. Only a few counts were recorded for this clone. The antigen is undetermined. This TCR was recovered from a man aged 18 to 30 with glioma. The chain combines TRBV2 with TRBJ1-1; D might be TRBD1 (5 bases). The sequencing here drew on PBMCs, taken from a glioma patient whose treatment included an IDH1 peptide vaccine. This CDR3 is CASSEAEDIEAFF. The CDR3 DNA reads TGTGCCAGCAGTGAAGCTGAGGACATTGAAGCTTTCTTT. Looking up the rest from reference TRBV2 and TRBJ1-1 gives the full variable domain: EPEVTQTPSHQVTQMGQEVILRCVPISNHLYFYWYRQILGQKVEFLVSFYNNEISEKSEIFDDQFSVERPDGSNFTLKIRSTKLEDSAMYFCASSEAEDIEAFFGQGTRLTVV.